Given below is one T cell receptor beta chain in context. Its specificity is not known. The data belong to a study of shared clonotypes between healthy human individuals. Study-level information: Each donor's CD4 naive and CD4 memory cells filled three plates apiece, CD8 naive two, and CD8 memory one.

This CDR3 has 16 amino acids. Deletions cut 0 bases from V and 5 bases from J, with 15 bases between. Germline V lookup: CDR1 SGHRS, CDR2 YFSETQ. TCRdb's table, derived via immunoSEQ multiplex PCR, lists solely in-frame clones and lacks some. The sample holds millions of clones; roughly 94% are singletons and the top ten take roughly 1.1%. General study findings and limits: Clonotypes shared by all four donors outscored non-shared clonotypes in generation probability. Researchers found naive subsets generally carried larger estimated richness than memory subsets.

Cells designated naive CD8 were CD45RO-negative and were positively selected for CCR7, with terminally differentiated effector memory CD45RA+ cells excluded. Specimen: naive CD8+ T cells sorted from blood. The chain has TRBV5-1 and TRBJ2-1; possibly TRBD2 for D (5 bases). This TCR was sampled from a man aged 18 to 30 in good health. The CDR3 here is CASSLGVKEGHNEQFF. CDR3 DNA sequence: TGCGCCAGCAGCTTGGGTGTTAAAGAGGGCCACAATGAGCAGTTCTTC.